A single sample gave rise to the 25 T cell receptor beta chains below, sequenced in a study of T cell repertoires in cytomegalovirus infection. One entry per CDR3 protein results from TCRdb running MiXCR on the reads. The data contain under 850,000 distinct CDR3 sequences, 35% of them singletons. Material for sequencing was PBMCs. These receptors came from a human donor in good health (CMV status not recorded). Some clones in this sample may be carry-over from other donors' samples.

The chain is built from TRBV7-2 and TRBJ2-3; perhaps TRBD2 as D (6 bases). Trimming shortened V by 1 base and J by 2 bases, and 10 bases separated the two germline ends. Per the germline V gene, CDR1 is SGHTA and CDR2 is FQGNSA. CDR3 size: 15 residues. CDR3 loop: CASSLVAGLTDTQYF. CDR3 nucleotide sequence: TGTGCCAGCAGCTTAGTTGCGGGGCTCACAGATACGCAGTATTTT.

This clonotype was recorded a few times. The chain carries TRBV6-1 and TRBJ1-6, with no clear D. The CDR3 length is 18 residues. V was cut by 0 bases and J by 3 bases, with 15 bases left in between. The germline V gene has CDR1 MNHNS and CDR2 SASEGT. CDR3 amino acids: CASSEARLSTFYNSPLHF. CDR3 sequence (DNA): TGTGCCAGCAGTGAAGCGCGACTCTCCACCTTCTATAATTCACCCCTCCACTTT.

There are a few counts of this clonotype. The chain recombines TRBV4-2 with TRBJ1-2; no clear D gene. This CDR3 spans 13 amino acids. The germline V and J ends were trimmed by 3 bases and 6 bases, with 11 bases remaining between them. CDR1 and CDR2 (germline): LGHNA, YNFKEQ. The CDR3 DNA follows: TGTGCCAGCAGCCACGATAACGGAGATGGCTACACCTTC. Residues: CASSHDNGDGYTF.

V and J are TRBV2 and TRBJ2-5; D is perhaps TRBD2 (6 bases). Between the trimmed V and J ends, which lost 3 bases and 4 bases, there was a span of 18 bases. CDR1 SNHLY and CDR2 FYNNEI come from the germline V gene. CDR3 length: 16 residues. CDR3 amino acids: CASSEEGGVASETQYF. The CDR3 coding sequence is TGTGCCAGCAGTGAGGAGGGTGGAGTGGCGTCAGAGACCCAGTACTTC.

This clonotype was found a few times. V is TRBV12-3 or TRBV12-4 and J is TRBJ2-7; 10 bases agree with TRBD2. The V and J ends lost 5 bases and 2 bases, in that order; junction bases with no gene match: 6. The CDR3 length is 15 residues. The DNA of the CDR3 is TGTGCCAGCAGTGGAGGGACTAGCGCTCCCTACGAGCAGTACTTC. This codes for CASSGGTSAPYEQYF.

The V call is TRBV5-6, the J call TRBJ2-2; D remains ambiguous. CDR1 and CDR2 (germline): SGHDT, YYEEEE. The length of the CDR3 is 15 residues. V was cut by 6 bases and J by 1 base, with 13 bases left in between. The CDR3 reads CASTPRIGNTGELFF. Here the CDR3 DNA reads TGTGCCAGCACCCCGAGGATCGGGAACACCGGGGAGCTGTTTTTT.

V is TRBV5-1 and J is TRBJ1-4; tentative D call: TRBD1 (5 bases). V was shortened by 0 bases and J by 0 bases, with 6 bases between the two germline ends. Germline V gene lookup returns CDR1 SGHRS and CDR2 YFSETQ. The CDR3 is 15 amino acids. The CDR3 DNA sequence: TGCGCCAGCAGCTTGGGACAGACAACTAATGAAAAACTGTTTTTT. Translating it yields CASSLGQTTNEKLFF.

This rearrangement joins TRBV10-1 to TRBJ2-2; perhaps TRBD1 as D (6 bases). The germline V gene encodes CDR1 WNHNN and CDR2 SYGVQD (reference sequence). Trimming removed 6 bases at V and 0 bases at J, with 17 bases between. The CDR3 spans 17 residues. CDR3 amino acids: CASSVAPGHPNTGELFF. For the CDR3, the DNA is TGCGCCAGCAGCGTAGCTCCGGGACACCCGAACACCGGGGAGCTGTTTTTT.

This clonotype was detected only a few times. This chain joins TRBV7-2 and TRBJ2-1, with 9 bases matching TRBD2. Germline V gene data show CDR1 as SGHTA and CDR2 as FQGNSA. The junction had 6 bases not matched to a gene; V was cut back by 2 bases and J by 7 bases. The CDR3 sequence is 15 residues long. The CDR3 DNA reads TGTGCCAGCAGCTTACGCGCGGGGGGGCTTAATGAGCAGTTCTTC. It is translated as CASSLRAGGLNEQFF.

On this clonotype: Sequence at one end of the junction differs from germline and may be a read error. This chain uses TRBV11-2 with TRBJ1-1; D remains unclear. From germline, CDR1 is SGHAT and CDR2 FQNNGV. The length of the CDR3 is 13 residues. The CDR3 region has the DNA TGTGTCAGCAGCCTCGGCATGAACACTGAAGCTTTCTTT. This gives the protein CVSSLGMNTEAFF.

This clonotype was found a few times. The chain combines TRBV28 with TRBJ1-2; D unclear. This CDR3 is built from 13 residues. Germline loops: CDR1 MDHEN, CDR2 SYDVKM. The germline V and J ends were trimmed by 7 bases and 3 bases, with 12 bases remaining between them. The CDR3 nucleotides are TGTGCCAGCATCGGTCGACGGGACTATGGCTACACCTTC. Residues: CASIGRRDYGYTF.

In regard to this clonotype: Since no conserved phenylalanine or tryptophan closes the CDR3, a read error is the likely cause. The limits of the CDR3 on the DNA are not certain, so only TCRdb's listed CDR3 is given. J is TRBJ1-1 and V is TRBV12-3 or TRBV12-4. The length of the CDR3 is 14 amino acids, counting both ends. The CDR3 loop reads CASSLAQANRPLTP.

J is TRBJ2-1 and V is TRBV25-1; 9 nucleotides line up with TRBD1. The tail of the sequence fits TRBJ2-7 better, so the J call may be wrong. Germline CDR1 is MGHDK and CDR2 is SYGVNS. The CDR3 is made up of 12 amino acids. The CDR3 DNA reads as TGTGCCAGCACCGGGACAGGGTGGGAGCAGTACTTC. The encoded protein is CASTGTGWEQYF.

V and J are TRBV29-1 and TRBJ2-3; a weak D match, TRBD2 (5 bases). V was trimmed by 7 bases and J by 0 bases, leaving 11 bases between them. The germline CDR1 and CDR2 sequences are SQVTM and ANQGSEA. The CDR3 spans 13 residues. This CDR3 reads CSATSGSTDTQYF. Written as DNA, the CDR3 is TGCAGCGCCACCAGCGGCAGCACAGATACGCAGTATTTT.

The table lists this clonotype with a few counts. The chain carries TRBV15 and TRBJ2-7, with D perhaps TRBD1 or TRBD2 (6 bases each). V was shortened by 5 bases and J by 3 bases, with 17 bases between the two germline ends. The CDR3 totals 15 residues. The V gene's germline CDR1 is LNHNV and CDR2 YYDKDF (reference sequence). CDR3 amino acids: CATSDWGLEGYEQYF. CDR3 sequence (DNA): TGTGCCACCAGCGATTGGGGGCTGGAGGGCTACGAGCAGTACTTC.

The table lists this clonotype with a few counts. This rearrangement joins TRBV2 to TRBJ2-4; D is unclear. Looked up from germline, CDR1 is SNHLY and CDR2 is FYNNEI. This CDR3 is 16 amino acids long. V was cut by 2 bases and J by 0 bases, with 11 bases left in between. CDR3 in DNA: TGTGCCAGCAGTGAACTGGAAGCGCTAGCCAAAAACATTCAGTACTTC. Translated: CASSELEALAKNIQYF.

The V gene is TRBV6-5, the J gene TRBJ2-1, with no clear D. The V and J ends lost 0 bases and 4 bases respectively, with 7 bases between them. The CDR3 extends over 14 amino acids. Germline V lookup: CDR1 MNHEY, CDR2 SVGAGI. The CDR3 sequence is CASSYSSGYNEQFF. CDR3 bases: TGTGCCAGCAGTTACTCGAGTGGATACAATGAGCAGTTCTTC.

This clonotype was recorded a few times. The chain has TRBV2 and TRBJ1-2; TRBD1 matches 7 bases. The CDR3 extends over 14 amino acids. Germline V gene sequence: CDR1 SNHLY, CDR2 FYNNEI. Trimming cost V 7 bases and J 4 bases; bases outside gene matches: 9. Here the CDR3 DNA reads TGTGCCAGCAATCAAGACAGGGTGGGCTATGGCTACACCTTC. It yields the protein CASNQDRVGYGYTF.

V is TRBV19 and J is TRBJ2-7; the match to TRBD2 covers 14 bases. The germline gives CDR1 LNHDA, CDR2 SQIVND (reference sequence). CDR3 size: 17 residues. With V trimmed by 3 bases and J by 7 bases, 11 bases remained unmatched. CDR3 protein: CASSMGTSGSGSPEQYF. CDR3 sequence (DNA): TGTGCCAGTAGTATGGGGACTAGCGGGAGTGGATCCCCAGAGCAGTACTTC.

This clonotype was found a few times. The chain couples TRBV20-1 to TRBJ2-7; D uncertain. Germline lookup yields CDR1 DFQATT and CDR2 SNEGSKA (reference sequence). The V gene lost 6 bases and the J gene lost 0 bases, with 15 bases spanning the gap. The length of the CDR3 is 14 residues. CDR3 region: CSARLVAASYEQYF. In DNA, the CDR3 is TGCAGTGCCCGCCTGGTTGCGGCCTCCTACGAGCAGTACTTC.

On this clonotype: This sequence may be a read error, since a much larger clone differs from it by one base. J is TRBJ2-7 and V is TRBV12-3 or TRBV12-4; D is perhaps TRBD2 (6 bases). The length of the CDR3 is 13 residues. DNA of the CDR3: TGTGCCAGAAGTTTGGCTCGGCTAGCGGAGCAGTACTTC. As protein: CARSLARLAEQYF.

This clonotype was observed a few times. The V and J genes are TRBV5-1 and TRBJ1-1; no reliable D call. Germline CDR1 is SGHRS and CDR2 is YFSETQ. V was pared by 4 bases and J by 1 base, with 8 bases between. The CDR3 consists of 13 residues. The DNA of the CDR3 is TGCGCCAGCAGCGCCTCAAGGAACACTGAAGCTTTCTTT. Its translation is CASSASRNTEAFF.

The chain joins TRBV27 to TRBJ1-2; D is unresolved. Germline CDR1 and CDR2: MNHEY and SMNVEV (reference sequence). The CDR3 is 11 amino acids. V was shortened by 8 bases and J by 4 bases, with 8 bases between the two germline ends. Here the CDR3 reads CASLGFYGYTF. In nucleotides, the CDR3 is TGTGCCAGCCTGGGGTTCTATGGCTACACCTTC.

V gene TRBV12-3 or TRBV12-4 combines with J gene TRBJ1-2; D is unclear. The CDR3 has 16 amino acids. Trimming took 3 bases from V and 5 from J, leaving 19 bases between them. This CDR3 reads CASSFTVPLELYGYTF. CDR3 sequence (DNA): TGTGCCAGCAGTTTTACAGTTCCGCTTGAGTTATATGGCTACACCTTC.

J is TRBJ2-5 and V is TRBV19; TRBD1 is a possible D gene (6 bases). The CDR3 covers 13 residues. V was cut by 7 bases and J by 0 bases, with 9 bases left in between. Looked up from germline, CDR1 is LNHDA and CDR2 is SQIVND (reference sequence). The DNA for the CDR3 is TGTGCCAGTATGGGGACATACCAAGAGACCCAGTACTTC. Its protein product is CASMGTYQETQYF.